This T cell receptor beta chain stems from a study of blood T cell repertoires in COVID-19. The wider study: Samples of COVID-19 (acute and convalescent) were obtained from the United States, Italy and Spain.

As processed by the authors: Estimates of nucleated cell counts were drawn from the amplification of reference gene primers. Clones were sequenced by immunoSEQ multiplex PCR, and TCRdb holds only the in-frame ones, with some missing. The V and J calls and the clone size are those of that table, but D and trimming were determined from the DNA. The repertoire holds about 480,000 clones, with roughly nine tenths as singletons. The CDR3 totals 14 residues. The V gene's germline CDR1 is SGDLS and CDR2 YYNGEE. Trimming shortened V by 6 bases and J by 5 bases, and 16 bases separated the two germline ends. V and J are TRBV9 and TRBJ2-3; tentatively, D is TRBD2 (6 bases). Material for sequencing was peripheral blood. The sequence came from a woman aged 45-65 years with COVID-19, enrolled during active disease. The CDR3 nucleotides read TGTGCCAGCACCCAACGCGGGGCGAGAGATACGCAGTATTTT. It encodes CASTQRGARDTQYF.